This record concerns one TCR beta chain sequence. The CDR3 covers 13 residues. Trimming took 6 bases from V and 8 from J; bases not matched to a gene: 9. This record belongs to a study of patients and donors after allogeneic stem cell transplantation. MiXCR was run by TCRdb on the RT-PCR reads, yielding one entry per CDR3 protein. Seen here are roughly 200,000 distinct CDR3 sequences, roughly 40% observed once, and the top ten hold 25% to 35%. The chain combines TRBV12-3 or TRBV12-4 with TRBJ1-2; 7 nucleotides match TRBD1. Specimen: blood, either unsorted or a sorted T cell fraction (not recorded which). This TCR was sampled from a human donor who was either an allogeneic HSCT recipient or a stem cell or donor lymphocyte infusion donor (not recorded which). It is not recorded whose cells these are; they may come from a transplant donor. The CDR3 region is CASSPDRVKGYTF. For the CDR3, the DNA is TGTGCCAGCAGCCCAGACAGGGTGAAAGGCTACACCTTC.